The present T cell receptor beta chain was sequenced within a study of blood T cell repertoires in COVID-19. Study-level background: COVID-19 samples collected from the United States, Italy and Spain covered acute and convalescent phases.

Symptom resolution, clearance, or two negative PCRs marked donors in Cohort 3 as recovered. Data came from immunoSEQ multiplex PCR; TCRdb stores just in-frame clones and leaves some out. The sample includes fewer than 400,000 clones, approximately 90% seen only once; the top ten take more than 8.5%. Germline trimming cut 0 bases from V and 4 bases from J; bases unmatched to any gene: 2. The CDR3 length is 15 residues. Per the germline V gene, CDR1 is ENHRY and CDR2 is SYGVKD. The rearrangement joins TRBV10-3 to TRBJ1-5; 8 nucleotides align to TRBD1. Material: PBMCs or T cells enriched from blood (not recorded which). The receptor was derived from a woman aged 18-35 years who had recovered from COVID-19. The DNA for the CDR3 is TGTGCCATCAGTGAGTCGGACAGGGAAAATCAGCCCCAGCATTTT. It yields the protein CAISESDRENQPQHF.